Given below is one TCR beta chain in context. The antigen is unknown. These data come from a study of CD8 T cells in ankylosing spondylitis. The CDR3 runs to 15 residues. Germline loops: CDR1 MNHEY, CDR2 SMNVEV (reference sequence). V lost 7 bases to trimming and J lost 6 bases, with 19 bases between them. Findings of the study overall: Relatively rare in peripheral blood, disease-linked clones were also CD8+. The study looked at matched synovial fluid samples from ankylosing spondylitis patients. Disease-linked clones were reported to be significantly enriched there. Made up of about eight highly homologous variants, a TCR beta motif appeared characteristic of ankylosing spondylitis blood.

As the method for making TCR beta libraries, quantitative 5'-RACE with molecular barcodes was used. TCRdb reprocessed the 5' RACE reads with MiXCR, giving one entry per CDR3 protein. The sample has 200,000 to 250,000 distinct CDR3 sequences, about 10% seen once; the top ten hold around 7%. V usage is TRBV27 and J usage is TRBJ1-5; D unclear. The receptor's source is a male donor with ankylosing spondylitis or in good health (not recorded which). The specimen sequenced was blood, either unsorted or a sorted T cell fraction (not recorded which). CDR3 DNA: TGTGCCAGCAAAGTTTACGAAGGAAGCGGTCAGCCCCAGCATTTT. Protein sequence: CASKVYEGSGQPQHF.